This entry lists 2 T cell receptor beta chains sequenced from one sample in a study of a mutant IDH1 vaccine in newly diagnosed glioma. Time point denoted: week 11, during vaccination. A 20-mer mutant IDH1 peptide at 300 ug was injected subcutaneously with topical imiquimod. These receptors' antigens are unknown. The data were produced by immunoSEQ multiplex PCR, yet TCRdb's version contains in-frame clones alone and is incomplete. The sample yields approximately 24,000 clones, around 77% seen once. Here the sequenced sample was PBMCs, taken from a glioma patient whose treatment included an IDH1 peptide vaccine. These receptor sequences come from a woman aged 18-35 years with glioma.

This clone was recorded only once. CDR3 sequence: CASQGQGVGYTF. As DNA, the CDR3 is TGTGCCAGCCAGGGTCAGGGGGTGGGCTACACCTTC. The chain carries TRBV6-5 and TRBJ1-2, with 7 bases that match TRBD1. CDR3 length: 12 amino acids. With 8 bases clipped from V and 8 bases from J, the junction kept 8 bases outside the gene matches. Germline loops: CDR1 MNHEY, CDR2 SVGAGI.

This clone appeared a single time. The chain combines TRBV21-1 with TRBJ2-2; the tabulated D call, TRBD1, remains unverified against the DNA. TRBV21-1 is a pseudogene locus. This CDR3 spans 20 amino acids. The CDR3 DNA reads TGTGCCAGCAGCAAAGCCTCCCAGGGGGCGGGGGATCCGACCACCGGGGAGCTGTTTTTT. This gives the protein CASSKASQGAGDPTTGELFF.